Each of the 9 T cell receptor beta chains below was sequenced from the same sample in a study of T cells in localized non-small cell lung cancer. Repertoires were generated with immunoSEQ multiplex PCR, while TCRdb's copy carries only in-frame clones and drops some. The table shows some 2,500 clones, with roughly 27% occurring only once. Sequencing used normal lung tissue next to the tumor, obtained before any cancer treatment. These receptors were obtained from a man aged 35-75 years with stage II lung adenocarcinoma.

V is TRBV25-1 and J is TRBJ1-1; D might be TRBD1 (5 bases). The CDR3 contains 14 residues. CDR1 is MGHDK and CDR2 is SYGVNS in the germline V gene. V lost 4 bases to trimming and J lost 4 bases, with 13 bases between them. The CDR3 sequence is CASSGGVGGTEAFF. In DNA form, the CDR3 reads TGTGCCAGCAGTGGAGGGGTCGGAGGCACTGAAGCTTTCTTT.

This clone is large. The rearrangement uses TRBV11-3 and TRBJ2-5, with D maybe TRBD2 (5 bases). The CDR3 has 14 amino acids. Trimming shortened V by 5 bases and J by 3 bases, and 13 bases separated the two germline ends. Germline V gene lookup returns CDR1 SGHNT and CDR2 YENEEA. CDR3 amino acids: CASSATTNEETQYF. The CDR3 DNA follows: TGTGCCAGCAGCGCGACGACTAATGAAGAGACCCAGTACTTC.

Judged by abundance, this clone is large. The gene calls are TRBV4-1 and TRBJ2-3; D is perhaps TRBD1 (5 bases). The CDR3 contains 15 residues. Looked up from germline, CDR1 is MGHRA and CDR2 is YSYEKL. V lost 3 bases, J lost 4 bases, and 14 bases lay in between. The CDR3 DNA sequence: TGCGCCAGCAGCCATTGGACACAAGGCGCAGATACGCAGTATTTT. Translation: CASSHWTQGADTQYF.

This chain uses TRBV23-1 with TRBJ2-5; D is uncertain. TRBV23-1 is assigned to the ORF class and has an uncertain function. Trimming pared 6 bases from V and 5 bases from J, leaving 13 bases between. The CDR3 covers 13 residues. The CDR3 nucleotides read TGCGCCAGCAGCTTGGGTGACTGGGAGACCCAGTACTTC. Amino acid sequence: CASSLGDWETQYF.

This clone was counted a few times. This chain uses TRBV5-1 with TRBJ2-3, with 7 positions matching TRBD2. The CDR3 length is 15 residues. The V segment lost 6 bases and the J segment 2 bases; nucleotides outside the gene matches: 9. CDR1 is SGHRS, CDR2 YFSETQ, per germline. CDR3: CASTRGDSTTDTQYF. The CDR3 DNA reads TGCGCCAGCACCCGGGGGGACTCTACCACAGATACGCAGTATTTT.

Only a few counts were recorded for this clone. The chain joins TRBV5-1 to TRBJ2-3; TRBD2 matches at 7 bases. Trimming removed 1 base from V and 5 bases from J; junction bases left unmatched: 7. Germline V gene sequence: CDR1 SGHRS, CDR2 YFSETQ. This CDR3 comprises 15 residues. The CDR3 spells CASSLSDGGGDTQYF. As DNA, the CDR3 is TGCGCCAGCAGCTTGAGTGATGGCGGGGGAGATACGCAGTATTTT. The complete variable domain, with remaining parts taken from reference TRBV5-1 and TRBJ2-3, reads KAGVTQTPRYLIKTRGQQVTLSCSPISGHRSVSWYQQTPGQGLQFLFEYFSETQRNKGNFPGRFSGRQFSNSRSEMNVSTLELGDSALYLCASSLSDGGGDTQYFGPGTRLTVL.

V gene TRBV5-1 combines with J gene TRBJ1-2, with D maybe TRBD1 (5 bases). The V gene lost 6 bases and the J gene lost 6 bases, with 21 bases spanning the gap. The CDR3 consists of 15 residues. The germline V gene has CDR1 SGHRS and CDR2 YFSETQ. The CDR3 loop reads CASTPSGNSWNGYTF. CDR3 in DNA: TGCGCCAGCACGCCGTCAGGGAACAGTTGGAATGGCTACACCTTC.

The chain is built from TRBV11-3 and TRBJ1-3; the D is unclear. Germline V lookup: CDR1 SGHNT, CDR2 YENEEA. V dropped 0 bases and J dropped 0 bases, with 9 bases sitting between them. This CDR3 has 16 residues. CDR3 in amino acids: CASSLESTRSGNTIYF. The CDR3 nucleotides read TGTGCCAGCAGCTTAGAGTCGACCCGCTCTGGAAACACCATATATTTT.

This clone is judged large. V and J are TRBV9 and TRBJ1-1, with a weak D call TRBD1 (5 bases). With 3 bases removed from V and 4 bases from J, the gap between germline ends came to 10 bases. This CDR3 contains 13 residues. Germline CDR1 is SGDLS and CDR2 is YYNGEE. The chain's CDR3 is CASSEGARTEAFF. In nucleotides, the CDR3 is TGTGCCAGCAGCGAAGGGGCCCGCACTGAAGCTTTCTTT.